This T cell receptor beta chain was sequenced in a study of cytomegalovirus exposure and HLA in healthy donors. The study, taken as a whole, reports: Later on, a genetic analysis was performed. It linked a missense variant in DCLRE1C with V- and J-gene trimming of TCR beta.

The CDR3 runs 14 residues. The germline V and J ends were trimmed by 3 bases and 6 bases, with 14 bases remaining between them. Looked up from germline, CDR1 is MNHEY and CDR2 is SMNVEV (reference sequence). The study ran its PCR with 60 Vbeta and 13 Jbeta primers. In the original analysis: Later work found approximately 80 million unique TCR beta chains, with 9 million to 13 million shared. Only in-frame clones appear in the TCRdb table, and some are missing; sequencing was by immunoSEQ multiplex PCR. Clone size and the V and J calls come from that table; the DNA yielded D and trimming. The data show under 150,000 clones, approximately 80% seen once. In regard to this clone: The target antigen is unknown.

The clonotype was recovered from a woman between 40 and 55 years old in good health and CMV-seropositive. Source material: PBMCs. The rearrangement joins TRBV27 to TRBJ1-1; D not certain. The CDR3 loop is CASSFQTRRAEAFF. The CDR3 region has the DNA TGTGCCAGCAGTTTCCAAACACGGCGGGCTGAAGCTTTCTTT.